The 6 T cell receptor beta chains below were found in one sample sequenced in a study of glioma-infiltrating T cells after dendritic cell vaccination. Assay: immunoSEQ multiplex PCR; the TCRdb copy retains only in-frame clones and omits some. Seen here are roughly 41,000 clones, 70% to 85% observed once, and the top ten hold approximately 8.3%. Sequencing used blood, obtained before dendritic cell vaccination. These receptors all stem from a human donor with glioblastoma.

The rearrangement joins TRBV5-4 to TRBJ2-2; 7 nucleotides agree with TRBD2. The CDR3 is 16 residues long. The germline CDR1 and CDR2 sequences are SGHNT and YYREEE (reference sequence). Trimming took 0 bases from V and 5 from J; bases not matched to a gene: 7. CDR3 coding DNA: TGTGCCAGCAGCTTGGCTCGACTAGCTTCTACCGGGGAGCTGTTTTTT. As protein: CASSLARLASTGELFF.

The rearrangement uses TRBV7-2 and TRBJ2-5; D is unresolved. V was clipped by 4 bases and J by 5 bases, with 14 bases between them. Germline V gives CDR1 SGHTA, CDR2 FQGNSA. The CDR3 consists of 14 residues. The CDR3 region is CASSSSNRVETQYF. CDR3 bases: TGTGCCAGCAGCTCCTCGAATCGGGTTGAGACCCAGTACTTC.

This chain joins TRBV6-4 and TRBJ2-1; 7 nucleotides match TRBD2. This CDR3 has 16 amino acids. Trimming removed 0 bases from V and 4 bases from J; junction bases left unmatched: 6. Per the germline V gene, CDR1 is MRHNA and CDR2 is SNTAGT. For the CDR3, the DNA is TGTGCCAGCAGTGACTCGAGTGGGGAGGGGTACAATGAGCAGTTCTTC. Translation: CASSDSSGEGYNEQFF.

J is TRBJ1-4 and V is TRBV6-5; 7 bases align to TRBD1. This CDR3 region has 15 residues. Germline CDR1 is MNHEY and CDR2 is SVGAGI. Losses at the gene ends were 0 bases for V and 11 bases for J; bases not matched to a gene: 9. The CDR3 DNA is TGTGCCAGCAGTTACTCGAATCAAGGGGGCTCCAAACTGTTTTTT. Translated, it gives CASSYSNQGGSKLFF.

The gene calls are TRBV10-3 and TRBJ1-4; 9 positions agree with TRBD1. V gave up 5 bases and J gave up 6 bases; unmatched junction bases: 4. The CDR3 is 14 amino acids. The germline gives CDR1 ENHRY, CDR2 SYGVKD. CDR3 sequence: CAISPGTGYEKLFF. The DNA for the CDR3 is TGTGCCATCAGTCCCGGGACAGGGTATGAAAAACTGTTTTTT.

The chain couples TRBV11-3 to TRBJ2-5; D uncertain. Trimming took off 5 bases at V and 0 bases at J, with 13 bases between the two ends. Germline V gene sequence: CDR1 SGHNT, CDR2 YENEEA. CDR3 length equals 15 residues. CDR3: CASSIRPTDQETQYF. CDR3 coding DNA: TGTGCCAGCAGCATTCGACCCACAGACCAAGAGACCCAGTACTTC.